The present T cell receptor beta chain was sequenced within a study of T-cell reconstitution after alpha-beta-depleted transplantation in children. V shed 6 bases and J 5 bases; nucleotides not matched to a gene: 7. The CDR3 spans 13 residues. The table lists this clonotype with a few counts. The TCRbeta library incorporated unique molecular identifiers. MiXCR, run by TCRdb on the PCR reads, gives a single entry per CDR3 protein. The repertoire consists of about 610,000 distinct CDR3 sequences, with roughly a tenth occurring once and the leading ten covering around 4%. The input for sequencing was PBMCs from the stem cell graft donor, taken from the stem cell graft. The rearrangement uses TRBV12-3 or TRBV12-4 and TRBJ2-7, with TRBD2 matching over 7 bases. This receptor was obtained from a human donor who donated a stem cell graft to a child with acute myeloid leukemia. The CDR3 nucleotides are TGTGCCAGCAGCCCCCTGACTAGCCACGAGCAGTACTTC. Amino acid sequence: CASSPLTSHEQYF.